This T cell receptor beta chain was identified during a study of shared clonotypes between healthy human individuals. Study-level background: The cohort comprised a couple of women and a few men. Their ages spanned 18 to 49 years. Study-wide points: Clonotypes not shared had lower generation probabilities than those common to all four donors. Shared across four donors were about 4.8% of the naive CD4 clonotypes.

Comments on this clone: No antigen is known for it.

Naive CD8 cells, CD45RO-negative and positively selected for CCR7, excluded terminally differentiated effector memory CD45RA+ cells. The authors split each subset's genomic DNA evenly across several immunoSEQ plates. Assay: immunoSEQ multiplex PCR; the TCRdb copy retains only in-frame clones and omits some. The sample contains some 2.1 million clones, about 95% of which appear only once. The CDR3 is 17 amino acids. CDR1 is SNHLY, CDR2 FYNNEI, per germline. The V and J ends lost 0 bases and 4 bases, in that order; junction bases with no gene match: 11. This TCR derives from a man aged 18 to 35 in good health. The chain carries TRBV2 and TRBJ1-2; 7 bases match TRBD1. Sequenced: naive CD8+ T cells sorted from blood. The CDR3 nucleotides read TGTGCCAGCAGTGAAGCTGGTGAGGGGGCACTCCTCTATGGCTACACCTTC. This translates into CASSEAGEGALLYGYTF.